This TCR beta chain was sequenced for a study of T cells in narcolepsy. Data came from immunoSEQ multiplex PCR; TCRdb stores just in-frame clones and leaves some out. The sample lists tens of thousands of clones, around four fifths occurring once. This clone has just one count. The sequenced sample was CD45RA- memory CD4+ T cells from PBMCs. The clonotype originates from a human donor with narcolepsy.

The CDR3 reads CASSVPGQLQETQYF. DNA for the CDR3: TGTGCCAGCAGTGTACCGGGACAGCTACAAGAGACCCAGTACTTC. The gene calls are TRBV28 and TRBJ2-5, with 7 bases that match TRBD1. The junction had 8 bases not matched to a gene; V was cut back by 5 bases and J by 2 bases. The CDR3 is 15 residues long. Germline V gene lookup returns CDR1 MDHEN and CDR2 SYDVKM.